This T cell receptor (beta chain) was retrieved from a study of graft-versus-host responses after intestinal transplantation. As for the study in general: Multivisceral, liver-intestinal, or isolated intestinal transplants were given to recipients. The study gave all recipients anti-thymocyte globulin induction, then tacrolimus and steroids for roughly 3 years.

As regards this clone: What it recognizes is unknown.

Data came from immunoSEQ multiplex PCR; TCRdb stores just in-frame clones and leaves some out. The sample has 40,000 or so clones, 83% seen once. This CDR3 is built from 13 residues. V gave up 3 bases and J gave up 1 base, with 6 bases separating them. Germline-derived CDR1 and CDR2 are MDHEN and SYDVKM. Overall study findings and caveats: Investigators detected GvH clones in recipient marrow, with some emerging earlier in ileum or blood.

The material sequenced was PBMCs, taken about 38 months after transplant. This sequence was found in a human patient who received an intestinal transplant, so some T cells may come from the graft donor. The rearrangement joins TRBV28 to TRBJ2-5; no firm D call. The CDR3 coding sequence is TGTGCCAGCAGTTTCCCCTTCCAAGAGACCCAGTACTTC. Translated: CASSFPFQETQYF.